This paragraph reports one T cell receptor (beta chain). A single record per CDR3 protein comes from TCRdb applying MiXCR to the RT-PCR reads. The sample gives 400,000 to 450,000 distinct CDR3 sequences, 16% of which show up once; around 6.8% is in the top ten. Germline CDR1 reads LNHNV; CDR2 reads YYDKDF (reference sequence). This CDR3 spans 14 amino acids. The V and J ends lost 0 bases and 7 bases, in that order; junction bases with no gene match: 3. The data were obtained in a study of patients and donors after allogeneic stem cell transplantation. The sequence was collected from a human donor who was either an allogeneic HSCT recipient or a stem cell or donor lymphocyte infusion donor (not recorded which). It is not recorded whose cells these are; they may come from a transplant donor. The chain joins TRBV15 to TRBJ2-4; TRBD1 agrees at 7 bases. Source material: blood, either unsorted or a sorted T cell fraction (not recorded which). CDR3 in amino acids: CATSRESTGNIQYF. The CDR3 region has the DNA TGTGCCACCAGCAGAGAGTCGACAGGGAACATTCAGTACTTC.